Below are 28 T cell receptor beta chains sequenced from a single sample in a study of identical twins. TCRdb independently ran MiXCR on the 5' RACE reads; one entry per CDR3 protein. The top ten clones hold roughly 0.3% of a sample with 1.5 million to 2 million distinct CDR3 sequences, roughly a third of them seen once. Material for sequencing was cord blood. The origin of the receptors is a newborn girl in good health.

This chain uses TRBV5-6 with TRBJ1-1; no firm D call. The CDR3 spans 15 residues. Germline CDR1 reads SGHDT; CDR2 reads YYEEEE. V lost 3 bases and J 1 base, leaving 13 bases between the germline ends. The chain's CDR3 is CASSSDGRGNTEAFF. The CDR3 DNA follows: TGTGCCAGCAGCTCGGACGGACGGGGGAACACTGAAGCTTTCTTT.

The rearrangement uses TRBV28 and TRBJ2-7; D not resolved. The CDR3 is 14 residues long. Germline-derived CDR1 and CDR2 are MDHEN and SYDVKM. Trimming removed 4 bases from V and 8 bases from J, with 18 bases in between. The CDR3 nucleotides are TGTGCCAGCAGTTCCCCCGGGCACCCATACAAGCAGTACTTC. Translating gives CASSSPGHPYKQYF.

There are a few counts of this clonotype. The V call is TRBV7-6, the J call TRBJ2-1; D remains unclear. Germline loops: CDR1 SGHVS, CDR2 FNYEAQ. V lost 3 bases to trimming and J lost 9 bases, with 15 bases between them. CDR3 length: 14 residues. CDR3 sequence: CASSFSVGPSEQFF. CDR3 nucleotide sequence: TGTGCCAGCAGCTTCTCCGTTGGCCCATCTGAGCAGTTCTTC.

CDR3 residues: CASSTADFYGYTF. The CDR3 DNA is TGTGCCAGCAGCACCGCGGACTTTTATGGCTACACCTTC. The chain uses TRBV27 and TRBJ1-2; D is undetermined. The V end was cut by 6 bases, the J end by 5 bases, with 13 bases between. Germline lookup yields CDR1 MNHEY and CDR2 SMNVEV (reference sequence). The CDR3 spans 13 residues.

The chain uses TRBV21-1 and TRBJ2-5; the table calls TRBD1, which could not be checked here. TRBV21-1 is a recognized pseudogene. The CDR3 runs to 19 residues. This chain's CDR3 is CASSKALRYRPGVQETQYF. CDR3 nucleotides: TGTGCCAGCAGCAAAGCGCTTAGGTACAGGCCGGGAGTCCAAGAGACCCAGTACTTC.

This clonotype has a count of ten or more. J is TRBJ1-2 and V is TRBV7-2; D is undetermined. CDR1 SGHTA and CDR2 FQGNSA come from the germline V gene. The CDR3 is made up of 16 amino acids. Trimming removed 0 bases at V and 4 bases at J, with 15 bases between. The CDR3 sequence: CASSLAGTLGSYGYTF. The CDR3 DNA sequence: TGTGCCAGCAGCTTAGCAGGCACTCTAGGGAGCTATGGCTACACCTTC.

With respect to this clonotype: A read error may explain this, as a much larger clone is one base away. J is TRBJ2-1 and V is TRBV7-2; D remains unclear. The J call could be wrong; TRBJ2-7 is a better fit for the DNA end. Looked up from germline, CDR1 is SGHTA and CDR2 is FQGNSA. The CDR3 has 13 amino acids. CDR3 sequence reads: CASSLVRYNEQYF. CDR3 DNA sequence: TGTGCCAGCAGCTTAGTCCGCTACAATGAGCAGTACTTC.

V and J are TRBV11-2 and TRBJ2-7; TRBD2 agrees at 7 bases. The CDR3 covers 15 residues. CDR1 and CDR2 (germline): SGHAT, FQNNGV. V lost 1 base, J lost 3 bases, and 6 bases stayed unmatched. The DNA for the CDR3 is TGTGCCAGCAGCTTAGGGGGGGGGACGGTCTACGAGCAGTACTTC. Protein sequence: CASSLGGGTVYEQYF. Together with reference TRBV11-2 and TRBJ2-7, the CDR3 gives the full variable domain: EAGVAQSPRYKIIEKRQSVAFWCNPISGHATLYWYQQILGQGPKLLIQFQNNGVVDDSQLPKDRFSAERLKGVDSTLKIQPAKLEDSAVYLCASSLGGGTVYEQYFGPGTRLTVT.

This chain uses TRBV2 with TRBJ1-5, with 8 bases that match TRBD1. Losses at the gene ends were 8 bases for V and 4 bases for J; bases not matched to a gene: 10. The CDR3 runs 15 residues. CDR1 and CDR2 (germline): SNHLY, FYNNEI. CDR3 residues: CASGSGTGGNQPQHF. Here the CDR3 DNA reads TGTGCCAGCGGTTCAGGGACAGGTGGGAATCAGCCCCAGCATTTT.

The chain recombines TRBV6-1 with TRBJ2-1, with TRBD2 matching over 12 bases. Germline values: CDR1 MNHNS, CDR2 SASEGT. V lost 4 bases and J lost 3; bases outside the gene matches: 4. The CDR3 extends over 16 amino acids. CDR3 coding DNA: TGTGCCAGCAGTGGGGGGACTAGCGGGCTCTACAATGAGCAGTTCTTC. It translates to CASSGGTSGLYNEQFF.

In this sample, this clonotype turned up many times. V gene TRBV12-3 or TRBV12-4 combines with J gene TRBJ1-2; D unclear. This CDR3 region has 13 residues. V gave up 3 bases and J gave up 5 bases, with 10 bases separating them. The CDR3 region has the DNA TGTGCCAGCAGTTTGACCGGGAGTTATGGCTACACCTTC. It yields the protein CASSLTGSYGYTF.

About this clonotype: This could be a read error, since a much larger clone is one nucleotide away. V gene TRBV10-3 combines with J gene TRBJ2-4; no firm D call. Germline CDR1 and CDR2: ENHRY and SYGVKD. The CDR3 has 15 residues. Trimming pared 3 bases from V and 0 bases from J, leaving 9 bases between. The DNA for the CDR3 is TGTGCCATCAGTGACATGGAACTAGCCAAAAACATTCAGTACTTC. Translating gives CAISDMELAKNIQYF.

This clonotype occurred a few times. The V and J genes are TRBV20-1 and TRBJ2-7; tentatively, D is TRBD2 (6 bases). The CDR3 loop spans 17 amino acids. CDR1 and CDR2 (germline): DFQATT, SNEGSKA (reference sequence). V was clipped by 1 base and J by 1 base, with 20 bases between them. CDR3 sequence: CSARVFKTGVISYEQYF. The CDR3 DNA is TGCAGTGCTAGAGTCTTCAAAACGGGGGTCATATCCTACGAGCAGTACTTC.

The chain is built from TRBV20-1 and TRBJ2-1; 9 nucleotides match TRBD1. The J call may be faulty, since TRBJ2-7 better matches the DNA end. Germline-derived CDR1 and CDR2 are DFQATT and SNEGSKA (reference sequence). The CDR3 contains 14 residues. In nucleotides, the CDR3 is TGCAGTGCTAGAGCGGGGACAGGGTACAATGAGCAGTACTTC. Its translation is CSARAGTGYNEQYF.

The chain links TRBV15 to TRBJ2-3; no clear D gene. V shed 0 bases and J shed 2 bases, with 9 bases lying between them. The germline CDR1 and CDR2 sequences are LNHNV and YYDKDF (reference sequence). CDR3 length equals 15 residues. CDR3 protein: CATSREGGYTDTQYF. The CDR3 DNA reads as TGTGCCACCAGCAGAGAAGGCGGATACACAGATACGCAGTATTTT.

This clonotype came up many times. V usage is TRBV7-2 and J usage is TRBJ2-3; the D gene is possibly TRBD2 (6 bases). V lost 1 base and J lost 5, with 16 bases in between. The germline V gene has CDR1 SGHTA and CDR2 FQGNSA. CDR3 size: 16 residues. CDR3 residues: CASSLEAVLRGDTQYF. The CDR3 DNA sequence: TGTGCCAGCAGCTTAGAAGCGGTCCTGCGGGGAGATACGCAGTATTTT.

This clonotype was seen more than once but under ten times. Here the CDR3 reads CASSYFGANITDTQYF. In DNA form, the CDR3 reads TGTGCCAGCAGTTACTTCGGGGCAAATATCACAGATACGCAGTATTTT. This rearrangement joins TRBV6-6 to TRBJ2-3, with D perhaps matching TRBD1 or TRBD2 (5 bases each). Germline V CDR1 and CDR2: MNHNY, SVGAGI (reference sequence). The V gene lost 1 base and the J gene lost 2 bases, with 13 bases spanning the gap. The CDR3 extends over 16 amino acids.

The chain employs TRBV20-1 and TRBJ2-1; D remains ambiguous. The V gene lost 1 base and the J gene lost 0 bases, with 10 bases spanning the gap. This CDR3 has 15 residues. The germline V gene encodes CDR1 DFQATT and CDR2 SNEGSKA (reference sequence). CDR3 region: CSARARSSSYNEQFF. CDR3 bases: TGCAGTGCTAGAGCGAGGAGTAGCTCCTACAATGAGCAGTTCTTC.

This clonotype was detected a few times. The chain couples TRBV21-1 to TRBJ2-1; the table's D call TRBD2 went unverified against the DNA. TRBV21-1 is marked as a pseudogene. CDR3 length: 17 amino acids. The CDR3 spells CASTSSGTSGAYNEQFF. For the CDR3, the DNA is TGTGCCAGCACCTCCAGCGGGACTAGCGGGGCCTACAATGAGCAGTTCTTC.

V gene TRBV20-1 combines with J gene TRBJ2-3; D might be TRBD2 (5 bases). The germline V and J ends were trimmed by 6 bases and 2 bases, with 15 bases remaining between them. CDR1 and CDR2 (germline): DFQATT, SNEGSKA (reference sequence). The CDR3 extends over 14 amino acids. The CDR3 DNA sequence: TGCAGTGCCCCCTTAGCGTTTTTCACAGATACGCAGTATTTT. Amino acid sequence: CSAPLAFFTDTQYF.

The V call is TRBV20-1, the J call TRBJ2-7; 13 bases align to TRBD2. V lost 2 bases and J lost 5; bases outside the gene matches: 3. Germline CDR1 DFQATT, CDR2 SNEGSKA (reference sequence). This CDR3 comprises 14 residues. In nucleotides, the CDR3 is TGCAGTGCTAGACCGGGACTAGCGGGAAACGAGCAGTACTTC. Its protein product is CSARPGLAGNEQYF.

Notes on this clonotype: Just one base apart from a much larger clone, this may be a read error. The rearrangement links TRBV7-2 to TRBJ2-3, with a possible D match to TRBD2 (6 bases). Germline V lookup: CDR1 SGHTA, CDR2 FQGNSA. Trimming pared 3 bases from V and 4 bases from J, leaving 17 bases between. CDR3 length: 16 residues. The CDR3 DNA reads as TGTGCCAGCAGCTTCAGCGGCACCCCTAGCGCAGATACGCAGTATTTT. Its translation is CASSFSGTPSADTQYF.

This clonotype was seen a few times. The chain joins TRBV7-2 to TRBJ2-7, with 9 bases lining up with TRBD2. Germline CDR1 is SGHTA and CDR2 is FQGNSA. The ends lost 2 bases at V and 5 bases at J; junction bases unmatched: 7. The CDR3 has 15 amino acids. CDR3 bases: TGTGCCAGCAGCTTAAGAGCTAGCGGGGTGGACGAGCAGTACTTC. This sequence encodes CASSLRASGVDEQYF.

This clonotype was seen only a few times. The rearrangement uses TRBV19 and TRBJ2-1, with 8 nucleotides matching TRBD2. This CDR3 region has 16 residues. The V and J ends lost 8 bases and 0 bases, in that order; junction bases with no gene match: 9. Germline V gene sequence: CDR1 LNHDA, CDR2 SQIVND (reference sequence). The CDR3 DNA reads TGTGCCAGTTCCGGAATAGCGGGGAGCTCCTACAATGAGCAGTTCTTC. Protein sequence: CASSGIAGSSYNEQFF. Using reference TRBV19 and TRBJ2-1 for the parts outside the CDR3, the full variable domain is DGGITQSPKYLFRKEGQNVTLSCEQNLNHDAMYWYRQDPGQGLRLIYYSQIVNDFQKGDIAEGYSVSREKKESFPLTVTSAQKNPTAFYLCASSGIAGSSYNEQFFGPGTRLTVL.

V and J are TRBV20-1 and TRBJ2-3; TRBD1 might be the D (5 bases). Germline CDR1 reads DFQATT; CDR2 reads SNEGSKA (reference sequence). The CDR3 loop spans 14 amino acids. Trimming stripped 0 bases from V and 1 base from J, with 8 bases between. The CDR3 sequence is CSARDRQRTDTQYF. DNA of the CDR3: TGCAGTGCTAGAGATCGACAGCGCACAGATACGCAGTATTTT.

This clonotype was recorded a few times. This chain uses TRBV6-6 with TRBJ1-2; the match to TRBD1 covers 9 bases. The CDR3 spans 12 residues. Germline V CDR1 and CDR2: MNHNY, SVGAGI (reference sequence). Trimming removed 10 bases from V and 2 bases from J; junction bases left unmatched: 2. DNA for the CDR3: TGTGCCAACGGACAGGGGAACTATGGCTACACCTTC. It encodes CANGQGNYGYTF.

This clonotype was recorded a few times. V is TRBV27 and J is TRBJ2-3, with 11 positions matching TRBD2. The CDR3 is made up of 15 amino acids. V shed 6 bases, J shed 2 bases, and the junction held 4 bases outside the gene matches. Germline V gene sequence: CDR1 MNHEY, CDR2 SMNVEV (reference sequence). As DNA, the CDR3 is TGTGCCAGCAGACTAGCGGGAGTCCTCACAGATACGCAGTATTTT. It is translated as CASRLAGVLTDTQYF.

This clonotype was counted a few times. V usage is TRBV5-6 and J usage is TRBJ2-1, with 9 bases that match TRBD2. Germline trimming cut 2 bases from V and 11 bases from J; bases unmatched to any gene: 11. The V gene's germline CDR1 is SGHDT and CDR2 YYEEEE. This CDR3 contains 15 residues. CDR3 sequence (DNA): TGTGCCAGCAGCTTCGGGACTAGCACATCCCGTCAGCAGTTCTTC. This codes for CASSFGTSTSRQQFF.